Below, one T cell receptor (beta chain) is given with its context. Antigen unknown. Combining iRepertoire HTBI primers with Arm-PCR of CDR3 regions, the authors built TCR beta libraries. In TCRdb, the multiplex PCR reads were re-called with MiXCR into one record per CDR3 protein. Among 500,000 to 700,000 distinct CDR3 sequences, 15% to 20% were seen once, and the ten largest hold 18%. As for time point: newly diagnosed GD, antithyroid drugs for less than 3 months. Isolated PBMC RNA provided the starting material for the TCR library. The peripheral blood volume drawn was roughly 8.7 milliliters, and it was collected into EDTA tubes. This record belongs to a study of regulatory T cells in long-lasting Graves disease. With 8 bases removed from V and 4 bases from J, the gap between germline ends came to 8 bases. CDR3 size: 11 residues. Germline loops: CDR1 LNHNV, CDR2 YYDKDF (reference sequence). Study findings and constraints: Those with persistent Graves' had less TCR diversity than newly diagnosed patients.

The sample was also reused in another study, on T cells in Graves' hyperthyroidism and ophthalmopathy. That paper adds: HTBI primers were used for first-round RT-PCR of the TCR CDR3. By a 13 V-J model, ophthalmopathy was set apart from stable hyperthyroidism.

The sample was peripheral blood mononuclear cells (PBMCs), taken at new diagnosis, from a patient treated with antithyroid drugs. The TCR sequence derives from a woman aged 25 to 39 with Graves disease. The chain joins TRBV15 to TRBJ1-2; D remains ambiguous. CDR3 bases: TGTGCCACCGGTCAGTCCTATGGCTACACCTTC. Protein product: CATGQSYGYTF. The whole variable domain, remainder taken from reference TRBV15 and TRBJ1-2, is DAMVIQNPRYQVTQFGKPVTLSCSQTLNHNVMYWYQQKSSQAPKLLFHYYDKDFNNEADTPDNFQSRRPNTSFCFLDIRSPGLGDTAMYLCATGQSYGYTFGSGTRLTVV.